The rows below give T cell receptor beta chains drawn from one sample of a study of Graves' ophthalmopathy and Graves' hyperthyroidism. MiXCR, run by TCRdb on the multiplex PCR reads, gives a single entry per CDR3 protein. The table shows fewer than 350,000 distinct CDR3 sequences, with roughly 17% occurring only once. Sequenced sample: peripheral blood. The receptors were sampled from an adult man with Graves' ophthalmopathy. Each CDR3 is given with its conserved first and last residue. The D gene is left open where the match is weak. The listing skips clone size in some rows; elsewhere it reads once, few, many or a size class.

cdr3_aa cdr3_nt d_call j_call clone_size v_call cdr3_length
CASSFRGSHGELFF TGTGCCAGCAGTTTTAGGGGATCTCACGGGGAGCTGTTTTTT - TRBJ2-2 - TRBV12-3/TRBV12-4 14
CASSSTQIYGYTF TGTGCCAGCAGTTCTACCCAGATTTATGGCTACACCTTC - TRBJ1-2 many TRBV27 13
CATSGVPQVESNQPQHF TGTGCCACCAGTGGGGTCCCTCAGGTAGAAAGCAATCAGCCCCAGCATTTT - TRBJ1-5 many TRBV15 17
CASSRTGPETYEQYF TGTGCCAGTAGCCGGACAGGGCCAGAGACATACGAGCAGTACTTC TRBD1 TRBJ2-7 - TRBV19 15
CASSRGAEFNYGHTF TGTGCCAGTAGTCGCGGGGCAGAGTTTAACTATGGCCACACCTTC - TRBJ1-2 many TRBV19 15
CASSQVKTGSNQPQHF TGCGCCAGCAGCCAAGTTAAGACAGGCAGCAATCAGCCCCAGCATTTT - TRBJ1-5 many TRBV4-1 16
CASSRTASNYGYTF TGTGCCAGCAGCCGGACAGCTTCTAACTATGGCTACACCTTC - TRBJ1-2 many TRBV12-3/TRBV12-4 14
CASSVRVGNEQYF TGTGCCAGCAGCGTACGAGTAGGGAACGAGCAGTACTTC - TRBJ2-7 many TRBV7-9 13
CASNGPDADTEAFF TGTGCCAGCAACGGACCCGACGCCGACACTGAAGCTTTCTTT - TRBJ1-1 few TRBV12-3/TRBV12-4 14
CATAGPRNTGELFF TGTGCCACCGCGGGACCGAGGAACACCGGGGAGCTGTTTTTT - TRBJ2-2 many TRBV24-1 14
CASSEIRGRETQYF TGTGCCAGCAGTGAGATCCGGGGGCGGGAGACCCAGTACTTC - TRBJ2-5 many TRBV6-1 14
CSARGRGYNTEAFF TGCAGTGCTAGAGGTCGTGGGTACAACACTGAAGCTTTCTTT - TRBJ1-1 many TRBV20-1 14
CASSQDRSSGNTIYF TGCGCCAGCAGCCAAGACAGGAGCTCTGGAAACACCATATATTTT - TRBJ1-3 many TRBV4-3 15
CASTQDVQMKTQYF TGTGCCAGCACCCAGGACGTGCAAATGAAGACCCAGTACTTC - TRBJ2-5 many TRBV7-2 14
CVSSQEGGRNAEAFF TGTGTCAGCAGCCAAGAAGGGGGCCGGAACGCTGAAGCTTTCTTT TRBD1 TRBJ1-1 once TRBV3-1 15
CSATPGQGARGYTF TGCAGTGCTACCCCGGGACAGGGGGCCCGTGGCTACACCTTC TRBD1 TRBJ1-2 many TRBV20-1 14
CAWMDRGGGNYGYTF TGTGCCTGGATGGATAGGGGGGGAGGGAACTATGGCTACACCTTC - TRBJ1-2 many TRBV30 15
CASILGPNTEAFF TGTGCCAGCATTCTGGGACCGAACACTGAAGCTTTCTTT - TRBJ1-1 many TRBV6-5 13
CASSLGIQETQYF TGTGCCAGCAGCTTAGGGATCCAAGAGACCCAGTACTTC - TRBJ2-5 many TRBV7-2 13
CASSRHYQVETQYF TGTGCCAGCAGTAGACACTACCAGGTGGAGACCCAGTACTTC - TRBJ2-5 many TRBV12-3/TRBV12-4 14
CASSSLGQGILNIQYF TGTGCCAGCAGCTCCCTGGGACAGGGAATTTTGAACATTCAGTACTTC TRBD1 TRBJ2-4 - TRBV7-2 16
CATSGTTGTTIYF TGTGCCACCAGCGGAACGACAGGGACCACCATATATTTT TRBD1 TRBJ1-3 many TRBV15 13
CASTTNRVETQYF TGTGCCAGCACCACAAACAGGGTCGAGACCCAGTACTTC - TRBJ2-5 many TRBV7-9 13